The clone carrying this T cell receptor (beta chain) is a singleton in its sample. Its target is not known. The sample originates from a study of cytomegalovirus exposure and HLA in healthy donors. Study conclusions and caveats: According to a later analysis, most TCR beta chains associated with CMV appeared HLA-restricted. An apparent linkage of common viral pathogens to several of the most significant clusters emerged in a later analysis.

Vbeta (60) and Jbeta (13) primers were used in the PCR. As originally analysed: Some 9.9 million of 80 million or so unique TCR beta chains were shared, per a later count. Method: immunoSEQ multiplex PCR; TCRdb's copy keeps in-frame clones and lacks some. V and J calls and clone size are copied from that table; D and trimming were computed from the DNA. The sample yields about 120,000 clones, about four fifths seen once. V dropped 3 bases and J dropped 3; count of bases not matched to a gene: 2. This CDR3 is built from 14 residues. The germline V gene encodes CDR1 GTSNPN and CDR2 SVGIG (reference sequence).

The source material was PBMCs. J is TRBJ2-3 and V is TRBV30; TRBD1 aligns across 11 bases. The TCR comes from a woman aged 40 to 49 in good health and CMV-seronegative. The CDR3 DNA sequence: TGTGCCTGGAGGGGGGACAGGGGGACAGATACGCAGTATTTT. The encoded protein is CAWRGDRGTDTQYF.